Presented here are 14 T cell receptor beta chains from one specimen sequenced in a study of T cell repertoires in cytomegalovirus infection. Using its own MiXCR run on the reads, TCRdb lists one record per CDR3 protein. Of 200,000 or so distinct CDR3 sequences in the sample, about 20% were seen once. Sequenced material: PBMCs. These receptors all stem from a human donor in good health (CMV status not recorded). Some clones in this sample may be carry-over from other donors' samples.

This clonotype was picked up many times. J is TRBJ1-1 and V is TRBV7-9; D not certain. V gave up 5 bases and J gave up 5 bases, with 18 bases separating them. The CDR3 runs 15 residues. Per the germline V gene, CDR1 is SEHNR and CDR2 is FQNEAQ (reference sequence). This CDR3 is CASSQGPGRVTEAFF. DNA of the CDR3: TGTGCCAGCAGCCAAGGACCTGGGAGGGTGACTGAAGCTTTCTTT.

Concerning this clonotype itself: A much larger clone lies a single base off, so this may be a read error. The chain is built from TRBV7-2 and TRBJ1-2; tentative D call: TRBD1 (5 bases). The CDR3 runs 16 residues. The germline V gene encodes CDR1 SGHTA and CDR2 FQGNSA. The CDR3 loop reads CASSLGEGRKNYGHTF. DNA for the CDR3: TGTGCCAGCAGCTTGGGGGAGGGACGGAAGAACTATGGCCACACCTTC.

Only a few counts were recorded for this clonotype. This chain links TRBV14 with TRBJ2-1; 8 nucleotides match TRBD2. V was clipped by 1 base and J by 2 bases; unmatched bases: 4. The length of the CDR3 is 16 residues. The V gene's germline CDR1 is SGHDN and CDR2 FVKESK. The CDR3 coding sequence is TGTGCCAGCAGCCAAGGAGCGGGAGTCGCCTACAATGAGCAGTTCTTC. Its protein product is CASSQGAGVAYNEQFF. The full variable domain, rest sourced from reference TRBV14 and TRBJ2-1, is EAGVTQFPSHSVIEKGQTVTLRCDPISGHDNLYWYRRVMGKEIKFLLHFVKESKQDESGMPNNRFLAERTGGTYSTLKVQPAELEDSGVYFCASSQGAGVAYNEQFFGPGTRLTVL.

The rearrangement joins TRBV4-3 to TRBJ2-5; D unclear. Trimming took 0 bases from V and 7 from J, leaving 12 bases between them. Germline values: CDR1 LGHNA, CDR2 YSLEER. The CDR3 has 14 amino acids. CDR3 sequence (DNA): TGCGCCAGCAGCCAAGATGTCTTCTTAGGGACCCAGTACTTC. Its translation: CASSQDVFLGTQYF.

In its sample, this clonotype was seen many times. The J gene is TRBJ2-2, the V gene TRBV6-6, with 13 nucleotides matching TRBD2. Trimming removed 2 bases from V and 2 bases from J; junction bases left unmatched: 5. The CDR3 is made up of 18 amino acids. Germline values: CDR1 MNHNY, CDR2 SVGAGI (reference sequence). This CDR3 reads CASSYTPGLAGNTGELFF. In nucleotides, the CDR3 is TGTGCCAGCAGTTACACACCGGGACTAGCGGGAAACACCGGGGAGCTGTTTTTT.

The V gene is TRBV7-8, the J gene TRBJ2-7; D is undetermined. The CDR3 has 11 amino acids. Germline CDR1 is SGHVS and CDR2 is FQNEAQ. V lost 6 bases and J 7 bases, leaving 10 bases between the germline ends. The CDR3 nucleotides are TGTGCCAGCAGAGCCGGTGGAGAGCAGTACTTC. Its translation is CASRAGGEQYF.

This clonotype has a handful of counts. V gene TRBV18 combines with J gene TRBJ1-2; D not resolved. This CDR3 comprises 15 residues. The V and J ends lost 1 base and 2 bases respectively, with 11 bases between them. CDR1 and CDR2 (germline): KGHSH, LQKENI. In DNA form, the CDR3 reads TGTGCCAGCTCACCACGTCCAGGAGAGAACTATGGCTACACCTTC. It codes for CASSPRPGENYGYTF.

This clonotype was counted a few times. The chain couples TRBV9 to TRBJ2-7; 13 bases are shared with TRBD2. The junction had 6 bases not matched to a gene; V was cut back by 3 bases and J by 3 bases. Germline loops: CDR1 SGDLS, CDR2 YYNGEE. The CDR3 extends over 16 amino acids. CDR3 DNA sequence: TGTGCCAGCAGCGAGACTCGGACTAGCGGGAGCTACGAGCAGTACTTC. It encodes CASSETRTSGSYEQYF.

V gene TRBV24-1 combines with J gene TRBJ2-1; TRBD2 agrees at 11 bases. Per the germline V gene, CDR1 is KGHDR and CDR2 is SFDVKD. The CDR3 contains 15 residues. The V and J ends lost 5 bases and 7 bases, in that order; junction bases with no gene match: 6. CDR3 amino acids: CATSGTSGRENEQFF. CDR3 nucleotides: TGTGCCACCAGTGGAACTAGCGGGAGAGAGAATGAGCAGTTCTTC.

This clonotype was recorded a few times. The chain is built from TRBV6-1 and TRBJ2-7; TRBD2 is a possible D gene (5 bases). V shed 3 bases and J shed 7 bases, with 13 bases lying between them. The CDR3 contains 13 residues. Germline V gives CDR1 MNHNS, CDR2 SASEGT. The CDR3 DNA is TGTGCCAGCAGTGACGGGGTATCAGCGGAGCAGTACTTC. It encodes CASSDGVSAEQYF.

In this sample, this clonotype turned up many times. The chain couples TRBV7-2 to TRBJ2-5; tentatively, D is TRBD2 (5 bases). CDR1 SGHTA and CDR2 FQGNSA come from the germline V gene. V lost 5 bases and J 1 base, leaving 17 bases between the germline ends. CDR3 length: 16 residues. CDR3 coding DNA: TGTGCCAGCAGCCGCCCACGGGGAGCACCCCAAGAGACCCAGTACTTC. Its protein product is CASSRPRGAPQETQYF.

V and J are TRBV4-1 and TRBJ1-5, with D uncertain. In germline, CDR1 is MGHRA, CDR2 YSYEKL. This CDR3 spans 17 amino acids. V gave up 3 bases and J gave up 6 bases, with 21 bases separating them. The CDR3 is CASSHTVAKGLGQPQHF. For the CDR3, the DNA is TGCGCCAGCAGCCATACCGTAGCAAAGGGCTTAGGTCAGCCCCAGCATTTT.

A note on this clonotype: This sequence may be a read error, since a much larger clone differs from it by one base. J is TRBJ2-5 and V is TRBV7-2; tentative D call: TRBD2 (6 bases). The germline gives CDR1 SGHTA, CDR2 FQGNSA. V lost 5 bases and J lost 7, with 17 bases in between. The CDR3 has 14 amino acids. CDR3 DNA: TGTGCCAGCAGCAGACCGGGACTTCATAGGACCCAGTACTTC. It encodes CASSRPGLHRTQYF.

The chain recombines TRBV29-1 with TRBJ2-7; D is possibly TRBD1 (5 bases). V was trimmed by 4 bases and J by 4 bases, leaving 11 bases between them. Per the germline V gene, CDR1 is SQVTM and CDR2 is ANQGSEA. The length of the CDR3 is 12 residues. CDR3 in amino acids: CSVAPDKYEQYF. CDR3 bases: TGCAGCGTTGCCCCGGACAAATACGAGCAGTACTTC.